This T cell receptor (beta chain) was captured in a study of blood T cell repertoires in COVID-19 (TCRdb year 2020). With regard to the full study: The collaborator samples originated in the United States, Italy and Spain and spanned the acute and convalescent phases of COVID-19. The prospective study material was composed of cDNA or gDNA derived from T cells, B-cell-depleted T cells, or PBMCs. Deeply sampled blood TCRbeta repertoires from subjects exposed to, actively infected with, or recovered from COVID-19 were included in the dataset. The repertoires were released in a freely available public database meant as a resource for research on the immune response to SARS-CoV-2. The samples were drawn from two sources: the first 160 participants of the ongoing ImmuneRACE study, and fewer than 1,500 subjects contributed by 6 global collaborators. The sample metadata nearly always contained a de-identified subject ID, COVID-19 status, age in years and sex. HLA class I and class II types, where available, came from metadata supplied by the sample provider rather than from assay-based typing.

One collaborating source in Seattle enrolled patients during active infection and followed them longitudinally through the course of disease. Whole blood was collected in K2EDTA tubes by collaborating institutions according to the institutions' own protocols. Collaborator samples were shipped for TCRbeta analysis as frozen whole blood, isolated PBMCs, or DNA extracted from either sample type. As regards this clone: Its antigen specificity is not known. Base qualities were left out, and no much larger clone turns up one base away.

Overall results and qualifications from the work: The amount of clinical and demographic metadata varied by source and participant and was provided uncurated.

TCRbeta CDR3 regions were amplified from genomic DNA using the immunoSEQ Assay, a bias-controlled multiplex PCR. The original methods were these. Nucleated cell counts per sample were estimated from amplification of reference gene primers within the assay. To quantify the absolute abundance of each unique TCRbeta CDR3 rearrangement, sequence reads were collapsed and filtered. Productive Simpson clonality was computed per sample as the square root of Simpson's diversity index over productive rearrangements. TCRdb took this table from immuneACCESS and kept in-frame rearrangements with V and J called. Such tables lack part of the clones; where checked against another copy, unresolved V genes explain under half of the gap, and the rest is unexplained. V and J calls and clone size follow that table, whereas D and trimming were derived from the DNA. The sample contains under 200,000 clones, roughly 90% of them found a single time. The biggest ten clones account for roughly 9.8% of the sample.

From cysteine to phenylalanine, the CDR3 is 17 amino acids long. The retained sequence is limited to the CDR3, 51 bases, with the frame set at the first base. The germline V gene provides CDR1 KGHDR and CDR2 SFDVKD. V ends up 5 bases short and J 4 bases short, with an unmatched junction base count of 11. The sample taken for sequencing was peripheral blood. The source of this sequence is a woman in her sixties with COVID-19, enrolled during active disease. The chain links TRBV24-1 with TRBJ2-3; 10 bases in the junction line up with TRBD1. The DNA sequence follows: TGTGCCACCAGTGGCTCTAGGGCGGGACAGGGGTCAGATACGCAGTATTTT. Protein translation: CATSGSRAGQGSDTQYF.